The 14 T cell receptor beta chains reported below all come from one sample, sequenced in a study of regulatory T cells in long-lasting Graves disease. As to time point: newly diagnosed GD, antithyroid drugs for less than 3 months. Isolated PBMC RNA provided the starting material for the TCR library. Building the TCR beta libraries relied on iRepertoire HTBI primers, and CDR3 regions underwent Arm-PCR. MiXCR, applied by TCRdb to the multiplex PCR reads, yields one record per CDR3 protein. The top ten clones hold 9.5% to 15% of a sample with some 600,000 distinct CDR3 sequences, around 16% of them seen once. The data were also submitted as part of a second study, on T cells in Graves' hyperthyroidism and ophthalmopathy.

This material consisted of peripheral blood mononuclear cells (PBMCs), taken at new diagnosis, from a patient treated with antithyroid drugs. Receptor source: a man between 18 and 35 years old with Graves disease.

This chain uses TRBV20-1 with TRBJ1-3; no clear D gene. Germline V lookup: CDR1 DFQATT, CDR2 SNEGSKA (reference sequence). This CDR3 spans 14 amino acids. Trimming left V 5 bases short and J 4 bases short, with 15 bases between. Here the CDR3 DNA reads TGCAGTGCTGACGGTGGGATGTCCGGAAACACCATATATTTT. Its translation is CSADGGMSGNTIYF.

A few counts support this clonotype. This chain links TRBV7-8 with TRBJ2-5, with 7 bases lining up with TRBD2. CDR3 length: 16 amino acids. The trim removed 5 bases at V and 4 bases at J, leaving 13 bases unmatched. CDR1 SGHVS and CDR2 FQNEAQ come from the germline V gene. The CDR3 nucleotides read TGTGCCAGCAGCCTTTCCCCGACTAGCCCGGTAGAGACCCAGTACTTC. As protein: CASSLSPTSPVETQYF.

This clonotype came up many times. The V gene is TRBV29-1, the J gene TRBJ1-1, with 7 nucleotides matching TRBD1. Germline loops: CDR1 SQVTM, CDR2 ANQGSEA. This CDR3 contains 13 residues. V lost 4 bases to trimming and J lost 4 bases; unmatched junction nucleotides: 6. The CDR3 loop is CSVVPGGSTEAFF. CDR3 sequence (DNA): TGCAGCGTTGTTCCAGGGGGGAGCACTGAAGCTTTCTTT.

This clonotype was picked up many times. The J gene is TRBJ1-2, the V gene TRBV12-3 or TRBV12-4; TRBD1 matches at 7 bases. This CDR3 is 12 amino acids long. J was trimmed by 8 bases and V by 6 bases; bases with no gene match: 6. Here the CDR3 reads CASSDRVDGYTF. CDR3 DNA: TGTGCCAGCAGCGACAGGGTCGACGGCTACACCTTC.

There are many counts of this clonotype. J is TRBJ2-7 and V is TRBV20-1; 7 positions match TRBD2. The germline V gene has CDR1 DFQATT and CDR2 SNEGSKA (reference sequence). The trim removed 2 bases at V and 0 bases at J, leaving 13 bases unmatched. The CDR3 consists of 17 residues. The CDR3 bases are TGCAGTGCTAGAACGCCCCGTTCGGGGGGAAGCTCCTACGAGCAGTACTTC. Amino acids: CSARTPRSGGSSYEQYF.

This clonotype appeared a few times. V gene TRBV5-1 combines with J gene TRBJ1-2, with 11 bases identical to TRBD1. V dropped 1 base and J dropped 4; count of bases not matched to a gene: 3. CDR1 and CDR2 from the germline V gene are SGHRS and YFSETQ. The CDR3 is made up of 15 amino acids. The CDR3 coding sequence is TGCGCCAGCAGCTTGACGGGACAGGGGGGCTATGGCTACACCTTC. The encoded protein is CASSLTGQGGYGYTF.

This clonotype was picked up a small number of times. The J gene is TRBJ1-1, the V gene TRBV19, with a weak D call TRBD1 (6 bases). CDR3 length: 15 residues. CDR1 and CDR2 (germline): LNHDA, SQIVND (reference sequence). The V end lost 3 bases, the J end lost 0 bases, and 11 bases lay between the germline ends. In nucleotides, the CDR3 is TGTGCCAGTAGTATGACGGGGACACTGAACACTGAAGCTTTCTTT. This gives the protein CASSMTGTLNTEAFF.

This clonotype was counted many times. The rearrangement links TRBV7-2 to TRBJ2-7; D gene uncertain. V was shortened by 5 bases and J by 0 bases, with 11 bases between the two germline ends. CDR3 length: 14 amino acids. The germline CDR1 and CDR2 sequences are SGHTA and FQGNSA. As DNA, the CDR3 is TGTGCCAGCAGCCGTATAATGAGCTCCTACGAGCAGTACTTC. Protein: CASSRIMSSYEQYF.

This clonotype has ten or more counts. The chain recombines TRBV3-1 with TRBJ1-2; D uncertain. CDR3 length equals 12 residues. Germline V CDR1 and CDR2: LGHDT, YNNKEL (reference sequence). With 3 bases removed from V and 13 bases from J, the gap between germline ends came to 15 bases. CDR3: CASSQGGPAITF. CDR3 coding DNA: TGTGCCAGCAGCCAGGGTGGACCGGCGATCACCTTC.

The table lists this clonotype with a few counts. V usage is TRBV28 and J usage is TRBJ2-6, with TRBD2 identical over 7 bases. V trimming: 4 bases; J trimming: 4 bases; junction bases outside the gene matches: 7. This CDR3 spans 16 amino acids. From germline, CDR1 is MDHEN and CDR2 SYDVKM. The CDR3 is CASSSRLAGGANVLTF. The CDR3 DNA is TGTGCCAGCAGTTCTAGACTAGCCGGCGGGGCCAACGTCCTGACTTTC. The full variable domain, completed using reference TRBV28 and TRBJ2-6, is DVKVTQSSRYLVKRTGEKVFLECVQDMDHENMFWYRQDPGLGLRLIYFSYDVKMKEKGDIPEGYSVSREKKERFSLILESASTNQTSMYLCASSSRLAGGANVLTFGAGSRLTVL.

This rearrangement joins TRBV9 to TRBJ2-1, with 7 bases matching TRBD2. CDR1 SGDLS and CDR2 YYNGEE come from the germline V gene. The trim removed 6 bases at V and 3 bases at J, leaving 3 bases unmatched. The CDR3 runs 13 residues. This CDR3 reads CASTRGDYNEQFF. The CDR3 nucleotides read TGTGCCAGCACTCGGGGGGACTACAATGAGCAGTTCTTC.

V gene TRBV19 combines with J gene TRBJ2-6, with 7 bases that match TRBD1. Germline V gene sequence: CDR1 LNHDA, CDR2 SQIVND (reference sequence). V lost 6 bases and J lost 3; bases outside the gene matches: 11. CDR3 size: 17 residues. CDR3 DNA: TGTGCCAGTAGGAGGGGAAGGGGGCTTGGTGGGGCCAACGTCCTGACTTTC. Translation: CASRRGRGLGGANVLTF.

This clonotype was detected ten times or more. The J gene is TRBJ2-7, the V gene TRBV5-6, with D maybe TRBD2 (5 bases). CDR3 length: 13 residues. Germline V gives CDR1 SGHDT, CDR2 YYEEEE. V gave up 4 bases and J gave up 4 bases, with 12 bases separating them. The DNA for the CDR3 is TGTGCCAGCAGCCGGAGGCCTCCTTACGAGCAGTACTTC. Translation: CASSRRPPYEQYF. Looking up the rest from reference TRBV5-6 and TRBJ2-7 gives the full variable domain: DAGVTQSPTHLIKTRGQQVTLRCSPKSGHDTVSWYQQALGQGPQFIFQYYEEEERQRGNFPDRFSGHQFPNYSSELNVNALLLGDSALYLCASSRRPPYEQYFGPGTRLTVT.

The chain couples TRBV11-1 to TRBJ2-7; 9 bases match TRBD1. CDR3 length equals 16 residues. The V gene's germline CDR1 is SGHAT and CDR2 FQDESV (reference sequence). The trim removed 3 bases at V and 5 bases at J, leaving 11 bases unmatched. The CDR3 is CASSFRGGQGAHEQYF. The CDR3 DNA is TGTGCCAGCAGCTTCCGCGGGGGACAGGGTGCCCACGAGCAGTACTTC.